This TCR beta chain was sequenced in a study of T cells after yellow fever vaccination. TCRdb reanalysed the 5' RACE reads using MiXCR and keeps one entry per CDR3 protein. Of approximately 330,000 distinct CDR3 sequences listed, approximately 13% are singletons. Germline CDR1 SGHRS, CDR2 YFSETQ. The J segment lost 12 bases and the V segment lost 3 bases, leaving 16 bases of the junction unmatched. The CDR3 totals 17 residues. V and J are TRBV5-1 and TRBJ1-6; TRBD1 agrees at 9 bases. The sample in question was CD4+ T cells sorted from PBMCs, obtained 15 days after the yellow fever booster vaccination. The source is a man younger than 35 who received the YFV17D yellow fever vaccine. CDR3 in DNA: TGCGCCAGCAGCTGGACAGGGGACCCAGGCGCTAGTGAACCCCTCCACTTT. Translated: CASSWTGDPGASEPLHF.